The present T cell receptor beta chain was sequenced within a study of T-cell reconstitution after alpha-beta-depleted transplantation in children. This CDR3 contains 14 residues. The V end lost 4 bases, the J end lost 0 bases, and 10 bases lay between the germline ends. Per germline, CDR1 SQVTM and CDR2 ANQGSEA. A few counts support this clonotype. Its target is unknown. A library of TCRbeta sequences, prepared with unique molecular identifiers, was generated. TCRdb independently ran MiXCR on the PCR reads; one entry per CDR3 protein. The table shows hundreds of thousands of distinct CDR3 sequences, with approximately 17% occurring only once. Study-wide findings and caveats: Recipient T cells and thymic progenitors that survived gave rise to the high TCRbeta diversity observed at day 60 in some patients. T cells produced anew were the main source of T-cell counts and diversity one year after transplant. Reported findings indicate that, about two months after transplant, alpha-beta T cells came from several hundred expanded clones, which were derived from non-depleted graft cells.

This specimen was PBMCs, mostly from graft donor cells, taken 360 days after TCRalphabeta/CD19-depleted stem cell transplant. V is TRBV29-1 and J is TRBJ2-1, with D possibly being TRBD2 (5 bases). This TCR derives from a male patient aged 2 to 10 who had a stem cell transplant for acute lymphoblastic leukemia, so the T cells may come from the graft donor. The chain's CDR3 is CSVAGKNSYNEQFF. The CDR3 nucleotides read TGCAGCGTTGCGGGAAAGAACTCCTACAATGAGCAGTTCTTC.